One sample yielded the 3 T cell receptor beta chains listed below, sequenced in a study of cytomegalovirus exposure and HLA in healthy donors. This PCR relied on a set of 60 Vbeta primers and 13 Jbeta primers. Profiled with immunoSEQ multiplex PCR; TCRdb holds only in-frame clones, not every one. The sample table includes tens of thousands of clones. Sequencing was performed on PBMCs. The receptors were sampled from a woman younger than 35 in good health and CMV-seronegative.

The chain employs TRBV5-1 and TRBJ2-7; D is unclear. CDR3 length equals 13 residues. The germline V gene has CDR1 SGHRS and CDR2 YFSETQ. Trimming removed 5 bases at V and 5 bases at J, with 14 bases between. CDR3 DNA sequence: TGCGCCAGCAGTCCCTATGACTCAGACGAGCAGTACTTC. Its translation is CASSPYDSDEQYF.

The J gene is TRBJ2-7, the V gene TRBV5-1; D is uncertain. Germline V lookup: CDR1 SGHRS, CDR2 YFSETQ. The ends were cut back, 0 bases at V and 4 bases at J, with 11 bases in the middle. The CDR3 has 14 residues. CDR3 region: CASSLELNEYEQYF. The CDR3 nucleotides read TGCGCCAGCAGCTTGGAACTAAACGAGTACGAGCAGTACTTC.

J is TRBJ1-2 and V is TRBV5-4, with 7 bases lining up with TRBD1. Germline V gene data show CDR1 as SGHNT and CDR2 as YYREEE (reference sequence). J gave up 8 bases and V 4 bases, and 11 bases lay outside the gene matches. The CDR3 has 14 residues. The CDR3 reads CASSPRQGAGGYTF. The DNA for the CDR3 is TGTGCCAGCAGCCCGCGACAGGGTGCGGGCGGCTACACCTTC.